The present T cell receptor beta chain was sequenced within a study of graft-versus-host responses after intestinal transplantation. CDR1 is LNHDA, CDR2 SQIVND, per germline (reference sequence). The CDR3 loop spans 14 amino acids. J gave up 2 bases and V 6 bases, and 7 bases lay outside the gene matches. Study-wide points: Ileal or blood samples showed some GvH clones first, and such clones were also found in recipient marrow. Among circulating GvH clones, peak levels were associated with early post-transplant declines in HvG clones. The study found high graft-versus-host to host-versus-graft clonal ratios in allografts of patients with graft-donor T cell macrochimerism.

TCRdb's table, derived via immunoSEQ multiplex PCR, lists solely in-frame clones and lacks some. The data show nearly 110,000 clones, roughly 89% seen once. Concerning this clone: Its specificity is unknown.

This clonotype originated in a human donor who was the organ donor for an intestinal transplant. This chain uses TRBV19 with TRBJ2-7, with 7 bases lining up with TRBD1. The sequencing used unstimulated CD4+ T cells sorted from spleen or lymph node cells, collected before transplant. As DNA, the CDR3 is TGTGCCAGTAGGGATAGACAGGGTCCCTACGAGCAGTACTTC. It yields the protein CASRDRQGPYEQYF.